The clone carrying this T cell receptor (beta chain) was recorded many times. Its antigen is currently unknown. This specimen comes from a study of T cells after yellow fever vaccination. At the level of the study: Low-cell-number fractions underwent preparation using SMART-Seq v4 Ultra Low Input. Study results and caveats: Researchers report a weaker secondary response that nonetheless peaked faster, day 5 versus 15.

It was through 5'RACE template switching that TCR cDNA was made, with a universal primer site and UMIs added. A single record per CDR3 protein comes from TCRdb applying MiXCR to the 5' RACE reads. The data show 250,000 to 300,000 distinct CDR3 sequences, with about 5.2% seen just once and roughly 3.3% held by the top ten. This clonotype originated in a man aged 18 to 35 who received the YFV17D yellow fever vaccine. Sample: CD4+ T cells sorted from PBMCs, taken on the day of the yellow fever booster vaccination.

The chain's CDR3 is CATAQNTEAFF. CDR3 DNA sequence: TGTGCCACCGCTCAGAACACTGAAGCTTTCTTT. J is TRBJ1-1 and V is TRBV10-3; unclear D gene. CDR1 is ENHRY, CDR2 SYGVKD, per germline. The length of the CDR3 is 11 residues. Trimming took 10 bases from V and 1 from J, leaving 7 bases between them.